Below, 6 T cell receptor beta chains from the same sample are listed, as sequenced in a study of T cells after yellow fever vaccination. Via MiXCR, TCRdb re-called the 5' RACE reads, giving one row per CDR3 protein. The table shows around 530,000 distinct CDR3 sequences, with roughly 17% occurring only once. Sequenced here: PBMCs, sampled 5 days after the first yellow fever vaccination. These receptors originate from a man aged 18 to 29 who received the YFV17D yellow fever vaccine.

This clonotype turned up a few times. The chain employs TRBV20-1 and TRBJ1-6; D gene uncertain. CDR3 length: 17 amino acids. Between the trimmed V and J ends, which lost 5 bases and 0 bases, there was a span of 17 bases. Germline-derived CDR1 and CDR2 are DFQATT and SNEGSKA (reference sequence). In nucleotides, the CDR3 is TGCAGTGCTCTCCAGACCGAAACCAGCTCCTATAATTCACCCCTCCACTTT. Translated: CSALQTETSSYNSPLHF.

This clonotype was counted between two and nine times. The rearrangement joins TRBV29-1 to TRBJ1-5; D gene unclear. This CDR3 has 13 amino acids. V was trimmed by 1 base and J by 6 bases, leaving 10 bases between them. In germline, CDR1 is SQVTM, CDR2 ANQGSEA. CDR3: CSVEGELGQPQHF. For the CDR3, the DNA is TGCAGCGTTGAAGGAGAGCTGGGTCAGCCCCAGCATTTT.

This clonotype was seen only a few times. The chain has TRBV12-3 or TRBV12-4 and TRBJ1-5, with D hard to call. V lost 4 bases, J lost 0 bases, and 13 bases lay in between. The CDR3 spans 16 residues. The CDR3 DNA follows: TGTGCCAGCAGTTCGGACGAAAACTATAGCAATCAGCCCCAGCATTTT. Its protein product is CASSSDENYSNQPQHF.

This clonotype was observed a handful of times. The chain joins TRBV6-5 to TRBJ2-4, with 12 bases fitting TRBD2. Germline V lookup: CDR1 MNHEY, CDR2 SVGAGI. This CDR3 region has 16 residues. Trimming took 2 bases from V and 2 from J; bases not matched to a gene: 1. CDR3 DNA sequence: TGTGCCAGCAGTTACCTAGCGGGGGGGACCAAAAACATTCAGTACTTC. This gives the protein CASSYLAGGTKNIQYF.

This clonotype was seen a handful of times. CDR3 DNA: TGTGCCAGCAGTGAAAACCCGGTGGGAGGTTTTGCGGAGACCCAGTACTTC. Amino acids: CASSENPVGGFAETQYF. The chain recombines TRBV6-1 with TRBJ2-5, with D tentatively TRBD2 (6 bases). The V gene's germline CDR1 is MNHNS and CDR2 SASEGT. V dropped 2 bases and J dropped 5 bases, with 21 bases sitting between them. The CDR3 is 17 amino acids.

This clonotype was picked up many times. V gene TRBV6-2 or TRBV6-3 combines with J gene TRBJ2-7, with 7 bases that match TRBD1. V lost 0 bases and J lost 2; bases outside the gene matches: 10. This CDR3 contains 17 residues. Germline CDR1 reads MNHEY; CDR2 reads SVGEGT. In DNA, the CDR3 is TGTGCCAGCAGTTACTCGAAAGGGGGCGTAATCACCTACGAGCAGTACTTC. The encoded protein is CASSYSKGGVITYEQYF.